Listed below are T cell receptor beta chains from one sample, sequenced in a study of response to subunit inactivated influenza vaccine. TCRdb ran MiXCR on the RT-PCR reads and lists one entry per CDR3 protein. Of about 570,000 distinct CDR3 sequences in the sample, over 9.5% were seen once. This sample comprised PBMCs from blood, obtained on the day of vaccination. These receptors originate from a man between 45 and 60 years old who received an inactivated influenza vaccine. CDR3s include the opening cysteine and the closing phenylalanine or tryptophan. Fields, in order: CDR3 length, V gene, J gene, D gene, clone size, CDR3 DNA, CDR3 protein. The D gene is left open where the match is weak. The size entry is marked missing in some rows and otherwise reads once, few, many or a size class.

len: 16; v_gene: TRBV7-2; j_gene: TRBJ2-7; d_gene: .; abundance: .; CDR3nt: TGTGCCAGCAGCAACCTAGGTGGACAGAGGGCTTACGAGCAGTACTTC; CDR3aa: CASSNLGGQRAYEQYF
len: 11; v_gene: TRBV28; j_gene: TRBJ2-1; d_gene: .; abundance: few; CDR3nt: TGTGCCAGCAGGTTGGACAATGAGCAGTTCTTC; CDR3aa: CASRLDNEQFF
len: 12; v_gene: TRBV15; j_gene: TRBJ2-5; d_gene: .; abundance: .; CDR3nt: TGTGCCACCAGCAGGCTGGACGGGACCCAGTACTTC; CDR3aa: CATSRLDGTQYF
len: 13; v_gene: TRBV10-3; j_gene: TRBJ1-1; d_gene: .; abundance: few; CDR3nt: TGTGCCATCACAGGGCGGGAGAACACTGAAGCTTTCTTT; CDR3aa: CAITGRENTEAFF
len: 13; v_gene: TRBV6-6; j_gene: TRBJ2-3; d_gene: .; abundance: few; CDR3nt: TGTGCCAGCAGAACAGGGATGGCAGATACGCAGTATTTT; CDR3aa: CASRTGMADTQYF
len: 16; v_gene: TRBV3-1; j_gene: TRBJ2-5; d_gene: TRBD2; abundance: .; CDR3nt: TGTGCCAGCAGTCGACCTCGTATAGCGGGAGAAGAGACCCAGTACTTC; CDR3aa: CASSRPRIAGEETQYF
len: 15; v_gene: TRBV7-2; j_gene: TRBJ2-5; d_gene: TRBD1; abundance: .; CDR3nt: TGTGCCAGCAGCACAGGGGGCGTAGGTCGAAAGACCCAGTACTTC; CDR3aa: CASSTGGVGRKTQYF
len: 14; v_gene: TRBV5-1; j_gene: TRBJ2-5; d_gene: TRBD2; abundance: few; CDR3nt: TGCGCCAGCAGCGCGACTAGCGTGGGAGAGACCCAGTACTTC; CDR3aa: CASSATSVGETQYF
len: 16; v_gene: TRBV28; j_gene: TRBJ2-7; d_gene: TRBD2; abundance: .; CDR3nt: TGTGCCAGCAGTCCACCGGGGATAGCGGGGGTTTACGAGCAGTACTTC; CDR3aa: CASSPPGIAGVYEQYF
len: 13; v_gene: TRBV7-3; j_gene: TRBJ2-1; d_gene: .; abundance: .; CDR3nt: TGTGCCAGCAGCTCAAACCTAGTGGGTGAGCAGTTCTTC; CDR3aa: CASSSNLVGEQFF
len: 14; v_gene: TRBV12-3/TRBV12-4; j_gene: TRBJ2-1; d_gene: .; abundance: .; CDR3nt: TGTGCCAGCACTTTAGGGGGGGGGCAAGATGAGCAGTTCTTC; CDR3aa: CASTLGGGQDEQFF
len: 15; v_gene: TRBV9; j_gene: TRBJ1-5; d_gene: .; abundance: many; CDR3nt: TGTGCCAGCAGCGTGGAGGGGTTTAGCAATCAGCCCCAGCATTTT; CDR3aa: CASSVEGFSNQPQHF
len: 14; v_gene: TRBV6-2/TRBV6-3; j_gene: TRBJ2-1; d_gene: .; abundance: many; CDR3nt: TGTGCCAGCACCGCGGGACAAACATACAATGAGCAGTTCTTC; CDR3aa: CASTAGQTYNEQFF
len: 13; v_gene: TRBV12-5; j_gene: TRBJ2-7; d_gene: .; abundance: .; CDR3nt: TGTGCTAGTGGGCAGGGCCATTCCTACGAGCAGTACTTC; CDR3aa: CASGQGHSYEQYF
len: 12; v_gene: TRBV6-5; j_gene: TRBJ2-7; d_gene: TRBD1; abundance: .; CDR3nt: TGTGCCGTCCGGGACAGCTCCTACGAGCAGTACTTC; CDR3aa: CAVRDSSYEQYF
len: 16; v_gene: TRBV14; j_gene: TRBJ2-3; d_gene: TRBD1; abundance: many; CDR3nt: TGTGCCAGCAGCCCCCGGACAGGCGCTAACACAGATACGCAGTATTTT; CDR3aa: CASSPRTGANTDTQYF
len: 15; v_gene: TRBV28; j_gene: TRBJ2-3; d_gene: TRBD2; abundance: few; CDR3nt: TGTGCCAGCAGTTCGAGAGCGGGAGGGTTGGATACGCAGTATTTT; CDR3aa: CASSSRAGGLDTQYF
len: 15; v_gene: TRBV5-1; j_gene: TRBJ2-5; d_gene: TRBD2; abundance: .; CDR3nt: TGCGCCAGCAGCTTGGACGGGACTAACGAAGAGACCCAGTACTTC; CDR3aa: CASSLDGTNEETQYF